A selection of T cell receptor beta chains follows, all from one sample in a study of read filtering for tumor transcriptome and immune sequencing. Each CDR3 protein is one row after TCRdb ran MiXCR on the reads. The top ten hold approximately 16% of the sample, which has approximately 57,000 distinct CDR3 sequences, about 12% seen once. The sequenced sample consisted of a population of CD138-negative cells sorted from bone marrow. Receptors originate from a donor at least 40 years old with multiple myeloma. The CDR3 runs from the conserved cysteine through the conserved F or W. Each record gives: V gene, CDR3 length, J gene, CDR3 protein.

V gene: TRBV5-4; CDR3 length: 12; J gene: TRBJ1-1; CDR3 protein: CASSRQNTEAFF
V gene: TRBV12-3/TRBV12-4; CDR3 length: 12; J gene: TRBJ1-2; CDR3 protein: CASRPGGSGYTF
V gene: TRBV24-1; CDR3 length: 13; J gene: TRBJ2-7; CDR3 protein: CATSGTGYGEQYF
V gene: TRBV7-9; CDR3 length: 13; J gene: TRBJ1-1; CDR3 protein: CASSVASVQEAFF
V gene: TRBV12-3/TRBV12-4; CDR3 length: 16; J gene: TRBJ1-1; CDR3 protein: CASSYAPTWGNTEAFF
V gene: TRBV6-5; CDR3 length: 14; J gene: TRBJ2-5; CDR3 protein: CASRSLGQQETQYF
V gene: TRBV7-9; CDR3 length: 15; J gene: TRBJ2-7; CDR3 protein: CASSLRAGATYEQYF
V gene: TRBV5-1; CDR3 length: 15; J gene: TRBJ2-1; CDR3 protein: CASSFRDRGGNEQFF
V gene: TRBV6-5; CDR3 length: 16; J gene: TRBJ1-3; CDR3 protein: CASSEGTGADVGSIYF
V gene: TRBV12-3/TRBV12-4; CDR3 length: 13; J gene: TRBJ1-1; CDR3 protein: CASRIPGGTEAFF
V gene: TRBV20-1; CDR3 length: 12; J gene: TRBJ2-1; CDR3 protein: CSAPWGTGEQFF
V gene: TRBV6-5; CDR3 length: 15; J gene: TRBJ1-6; CDR3 protein: CASKLRTAYDSPLHF
V gene: TRBV6-6; CDR3 length: 16; J gene: TRBJ1-4; CDR3 protein: CASSNSPGTANEKLFF
V gene: TRBV2; CDR3 length: 14; J gene: TRBJ1-5; CDR3 protein: CASAKGNLYQPQHF
V gene: TRBV7-3; CDR3 length: 14; J gene: TRBJ1-1; CDR3 protein: CASSPRTGTDEAFF
V gene: TRBV5-1; CDR3 length: 19; J gene: TRBJ2-3; CDR3 protein: CASSSARLAGGPRSDTQYF
V gene: TRBV5-1; CDR3 length: 17; J gene: TRBJ1-6; CDR3 protein: CASSVTSGGDSRSPLHF
V gene: TRBV7-6; CDR3 length: 11; J gene: TRBJ1-5; CDR3 protein: CASSLYRPQHF
V gene: TRBV2; CDR3 length: 12; J gene: TRBJ1-6; CDR3 protein: CACSGRGSPLHF
V gene: TRBV7-9; CDR3 length: 15; J gene: TRBJ1-1; CDR3 protein: CASSSLEGGLLAAFF
V gene: TRBV2; CDR3 length: 14; J gene: TRBJ1-2; CDR3 protein: CASSETTGPYGYTF
V gene: TRBV7-9; CDR3 length: 14; J gene: TRBJ2-5; CDR3 protein: CACSPRTATETQYF
V gene: TRBV6-2/TRBV6-3; CDR3 length: 15; J gene: TRBJ1-5; CDR3 protein: CASSKTDYSNQPQHF
V gene: TRBV7-3; CDR3 length: 15; J gene: TRBJ1-1; CDR3 protein: CASSPGDRKFSEAFF
V gene: TRBV24-1; CDR3 length: 15; J gene: TRBJ2-7; CDR3 protein: CATSERSGLVGEQYF
V gene: TRBV7-3; CDR3 length: 17; J gene: TRBJ2-1; CDR3 protein: CASSLSGTGHASDEQFF
V gene: TRBV9; CDR3 length: 14; J gene: TRBJ2-2; CDR3 protein: CASSVVSVRGELFF
V gene: TRBV2; CDR3 length: 14; J gene: TRBJ2-7; CDR3 protein: CASTRTLARHEQYF
V gene: TRBV20-1; CDR3 length: 14; J gene: TRBJ1-3; CDR3 protein: CSARDSPTGNTIYF
V gene: TRBV20-1; CDR3 length: 13; J gene: TRBJ1-2; CDR3 protein: CSARGQVSYGYTF
V gene: TRBV11-3; CDR3 length: 17; J gene: TRBJ2-3; CDR3 protein: CASSPPPGGTSTDTQYF
V gene: TRBV20-1; CDR3 length: 16; J gene: TRBJ1-5; CDR3 protein: CSARKFPGDPNQPQHF
V gene: TRBV6-1; CDR3 length: 16; J gene: TRBJ2-6; CDR3 protein: CASSEPAGPGANVLTF
V gene: TRBV29-1; CDR3 length: 15; J gene: TRBJ2-5; CDR3 protein: CSVAGGLTGAETQYF
V gene: TRBV6-1; CDR3 length: 14; J gene: TRBJ2-7; CDR3 protein: CASSRGRGGQGQYF
V gene: TRBV5-1; CDR3 length: 14; J gene: TRBJ1-1; CDR3 protein: CASSSDGPNTEAFF
V gene: TRBV20-1; CDR3 length: 13; J gene: TRBJ2-3; CDR3 protein: CSARRGSTDTQYF
V gene: TRBV30; CDR3 length: 16; J gene: TRBJ2-1; CDR3 protein: CAWSVPGTTMYNEQFF
V gene: TRBV7-3; CDR3 length: 18; J gene: TRBJ2-4; CDR3 protein: CASSPGLAGGPTKNIQYF
V gene: TRBV3-1; CDR3 length: 18; J gene: TRBJ1-5; CDR3 protein: CASSQDPGLGLNNQPQHF
V gene: TRBV20-1; CDR3 length: 14; J gene: TRBJ1-5; CDR3 protein: CSALQTGSNQPQHF
V gene: TRBV7-9; CDR3 length: 15; J gene: TRBJ1-1; CDR3 protein: CASSPARQLVTEAFF
V gene: TRBV2; CDR3 length: 15; J gene: TRBJ2-1; CDR3 protein: CASKEGGGGNNEQFF
V gene: TRBV12-3/TRBV12-4; CDR3 length: 13; J gene: TRBJ1-1; CDR3 protein: CASSFKGDTEAFF
V gene: TRBV28; CDR3 length: 12; J gene: TRBJ2-2; CDR3 protein: CALRGYTGELFF
V gene: TRBV6-6; CDR3 length: 16; J gene: TRBJ2-2; CDR3 protein: CASRENRGKLAGELFF
V gene: TRBV6-2/TRBV6-3; CDR3 length: 16; J gene: TRBJ2-5; CDR3 protein: CASSCDTSGYLETQYF
V gene: TRBV29-1; CDR3 length: 14; J gene: TRBJ2-5; CDR3 protein: CSVERGAAMETQYF
V gene: TRBV2; CDR3 length: 11; J gene: TRBJ2-3; CDR3 protein: CASGELDTQYF
V gene: TRBV5-1; CDR3 length: 14; J gene: TRBJ2-7; CDR3 protein: CASRLTGGSYEQYF